A selection of T cell receptor beta chains follows, all from one sample in a study of persistence of HIV-infected CD4 T cells. Assay used: immunoSEQ multiplex PCR; TCRdb lists only in-frame clones, some missing. The table lists roughly 35,000 clones, 80% of them singletons, with around 1.5% in the top ten. These receptors lack a known antigen. Here the sequenced sample was CD4+ T cells sorted from PBMCs after roughly 18-hour stimulation, taken from a patient who received antiretroviral therapy. The receptors were sampled from an adult man with HIV who was CMV-seropositive. The CDR3 runs from the conserved cysteine through the conserved F or W. A D gene is named only where the DNA matches it firmly. Clone size is stated in some rows and not others, as once, few, many or a class when expanded.

>NA|TRBJ2-3|TRBV5-1|few
TGCGCCAGCAGCTTGGCCAGTAGCACAGATACGCAGTATTTT
CASSLASSTDTQYF
>TRBD2|TRBJ2-1|TRBV7-2|NA
TGTGCCAGCAGCCTACTAGCGGGGGGGCACAATGAGCAGTTCTTC
CASSLLAGGHNEQFF
>NA|TRBJ1-2|TRBV3-1/TRBV3-2|NA
TGTGCCAGCAGCCAAGGGCATACAGGTAGTGAACGGGGCTATGGCTACACCTTC
CASSQGHTGSERGYGYTF
>NA|TRBJ1-2|TRBV5-1|NA
TGCGCCAGCAGCGGGGCGGACTATGGCTACACCTTC
CASSGADYGYTF
>TRBD1|TRBJ1-2|TRBV19|NA
TGTGCCAGTAGTATTTCGACAGGGGGCCTGGCTGGCTACACCTTC
CASSISTGGLAGYTF
>NA|TRBJ1-3|TRBV29-1|NA
TGCAGCGTTGAAAGGCGTGGGAGGTACTCTGGAAACACCATATATTTT
CSVERRGRYSGNTIYF
>TRBD1|TRBJ1-1|TRBV29-1|NA
TGCAGCTCCAGATCCCCGGGACAGGGCGGGAACACTGAAGCTTTCTTT
CSSRSPGQGGNTEAFF
>TRBD2|TRBJ2-1|TRBV24-1|NA
TGTGCCACCAGTGATGGGGACTATCGCAATGAGCAGTTCTTC
CATSDGDYRNEQFF
>TRBD1|TRBJ2-7|TRBV7-8|NA
TGTGCCAGCAGCGCAAACAGGGGGTACGAGCAGTACTTC
CASSANRGYEQYF
>TRBD1|TRBJ1-5|TRBV5-5|NA
TGTGCCAGCAGTCAAAATGGTCAGGGGGGCGGGGGCAATCAGCCCCAGCATTTT
CASSQNGQGGGGNQPQHF
>NA|TRBJ2-5|TRBV7-2|NA
TGTGCCAGCAGCCCGAGGGGGGGAGAGACCCAGTACTTC
CASSPRGGETQYF
>NA|TRBJ2-4|TRBV10-1|few
TGCGCCACCGAGGCCCATTCACAGCTTGCCCCCTTAGCCAAAAACATTCAGTACTTC
CATEAHSQLAPLAKNIQYF
>NA|TRBJ1-1|TRBV2|once
TGTGCCAGCACCCCATCCTACTCGAACACTGAAGCTTTCTTT
CASTPSYSNTEAFF
>TRBD2|TRBJ2-3|TRBV6-1|NA
TGTGCCAGCAGTGAAGGGGCGGGGGGGAGAGATACGCAGTATTTT
CASSEGAGGRDTQYF
>NA|TRBJ2-1|TRBV6-6|NA
TGTGCCAGCAGCCAGGGCTCCTACAATGAGCAGTTCTTC
CASSQGSYNEQFF
>NA|TRBJ2-3|TRBV28|NA
TGTGCCAGCAGTTTTTACCAGGGACGGAGGAAATTGCATACGCAGTATTTT
CASSFYQGRRKLHTQYF
>TRBD1|TRBJ1-2|TRBV10-3|NA
TGTGCCATCAGTGAGTCGAGAATGGCAGGGGGCACTTCTGTCTATGGCTACACCTTC
CAISESRMAGGTSVYGYTF
>NA|TRBJ2-7|TRBV4-2|few
TGTGCCAGCAGCCAAGAAGAGTTAGGTGGGTACGAGCAGTACTTC
CASSQEELGGYEQYF
>TRBD1|TRBJ1-1|TRBV10-2|once
TGCGCCAGCAGTCCGACAGGGACGAACACTGAAGCTTTCTTT
CASSPTGTNTEAFF
>NA|TRBJ1-4|TRBV28|NA
TGTGCCAGCGTTGGCCGGGCGGCAGGGGTGAATGAAAAACTGTTTTTT
CASVGRAAGVNEKLFF
>NA|TRBJ1-4|TRBV27|once
TGTGCCAGCAGTTTCTTGGGACAAAGAGATGAAAAACTGTTTTTT
CASSFLGQRDEKLFF
>NA|TRBJ1-2|TRBV7-8|NA
TGTGCCAGCAGCTTAGGCTACAGGGAATTCGGTGGCTACACCTTC
CASSLGYREFGGYTF
>NA|TRBJ1-1|TRBV27|NA
TGTGCCAGCAGTTTATCGTGGGGAGTAATCGAAGCTTTCTTT
CASSLSWGVIEAFF
>NA|TRBJ1-3|TRBV4-1|NA
TGCGCCAGCAGCCAATCAGTCGGCGAAAACACCATATATTTT
CASSQSVGENTIYF
>TRBD1|TRBJ2-7|TRBV6-5|NA
TGTGCCAGCAGTTACAGTCCCGGGACAGGGACAGGTGAGCAGTACTTC
CASSYSPGTGTGEQYF
>TRBD1|TRBJ1-1|TRBV6-5|NA
TGTGCCAGCAGTCCGGGGACAGCTAACACTGAAGCTTTCTTT
CASSPGTANTEAFF
>NA|TRBJ1-5|TRBV7-2|medium-sized
TGTGCCAGCAGCTTAACGTATTCCGTGAGCAATCAGCCCCAGCATTTT
CASSLTYSVSNQPQHF
>TRBD1|TRBJ1-5|TRBV7-9|few
TGTGCCAGCAGCTTGGACAGGGGCGCGCCCCAGCATTTT
CASSLDRGAPQHF
>NA|TRBJ2-2|TRBV9|NA
TGTGCCAGCAGCGTAAGTACAGAGAGGACCGGGGAGCTGTTTTTT
CASSVSTERTGELFF
>TRBD2|TRBJ2-1|TRBV4-2|NA
TGTGCCAGCAGCCAAGAGTCTAGCGGGGGGAATAATGAGCAGTTCTTC
CASSQESSGGNNEQFF
>TRBD1|TRBJ2-2|TRBV5-1|NA
TGCGCCAGCACAAGGACAGGGAATACCGGGGAGCTGTTTTTT
CASTRTGNTGELFF
>TRBD1|TRBJ2-2|TRBV2|NA
TGTGCCAGCAGTTTTGGGGACAGGGGTGGCGGGGAGCTGTTTTTT
CASSFGDRGGGELFF
>TRBD2|TRBJ2-1|TRBV7-6|NA
TGTGCCAGCAGCTTAGAAAGCGGGGGATTGAGCTCCTACAATGAGCAGTTCTTC
CASSLESGGLSSYNEQFF
>TRBD1|TRBJ2-1|TRBV7-3|NA
TGTGCCAGCAGCTTAAGACAGGGTAATCGCAATGAGCAGTTCTTC
CASSLRQGNRNEQFF
>TRBD1|TRBJ2-1|TRBV10-3|NA
TGTGCCACCCAGGGGGCCCGGGATGAGCAGTTCTTC
CATQGARDEQFF
>NA|TRBJ1-3|TRBV6-1|NA
TGTGCCAGCAGTGAAGGGTACCGGGGGGCGACTGGAAACACCATATATTTT
CASSEGYRGATGNTIYF
>NA|TRBJ1-6|TRBV10-2|NA
TGCGCCAGCAGTGTAAGAAGTGCGGGCAGGCAATATAATTCACCCCTCCACTTT
CASSVRSAGRQYNSPLHF
>NA|TRBJ1-2|TRBV6-5|once
TGTGCCAGTACGGGACATCTTAACTATGGCTACACCTTC
CASTGHLNYGYTF
>TRBD1|TRBJ1-5|TRBV2|NA
TGTGCCAGCAGCGCTACCCCTGGACAGGCGAATCAGCCCCAGCATTTT
CASSATPGQANQPQHF
>NA|TRBJ1-2|TRBV29-1|NA
TGCAGCGTTATTGGGGACTCTAACTATGGCTACACCTTC
CSVIGDSNYGYTF
>TRBD1|TRBJ2-3|TRBV7-9|NA
TGTGCCAGCAGCTCTAACCGGGACAGGGGAGTAAGGACAGATACGCAGTATTTT
CASSSNRDRGVRTDTQYF
>NA|TRBJ1-2|TRBV15|NA
TGTGCCACCAGCAGAGATGGTATCTATGGCTACACCTTC
CATSRDGIYGYTF
>TRBD1|TRBJ1-1|TRBV6-6|NA
TGTGCCAGCAGTCCAATACAGGGGCAGGGCCCGAACACTGAAGCTTTCTTT
CASSPIQGQGPNTEAFF
>TRBD1|TRBJ1-6|TRBV6-5|few
TGTGCCAGCAGAGGGGGCAGTAATTCACCCCTCCACTTT
CASRGGSNSPLHF
>NA|TRBJ1-5|TRBV19|NA
TGTGCCAGTACACACGAGGCACAGCCCCAGCATTTT
CASTHEAQPQHF
>TRBD2|TRBJ2-7|TRBV28|once
TGTGCCAGCAGTCTCGGGGGGAGGGCCGAGCAGTACTTC
CASSLGGRAEQYF
>TRBD2|TRBJ2-1|TRBV9|once
TGTGCCAGCAGCGTAGACCCTAGCGGGGGTAATGAGCAGTTCTTC
CASSVDPSGGNEQFF
>TRBD1|TRBJ2-2|TRBV7-9|once
TGTGCCAGCAGCCGACAGGGGTCCGGGGAGCTGTTTTTT
CASSRQGSGELFF
>TRBD1|TRBJ2-1|TRBV19|NA
TGTGCCAGTAGTTCCCAACAGGGGGTAAGGAATGAGCAGTTCTTC
CASSSQQGVRNEQFF
>NA|TRBJ1-2|TRBV7-9|NA
TGTGCCAGCAGGAGGGAGAACTATGGCTACACCTTC
CASRRENYGYTF
>NA|TRBJ2-1|TRBV5-1|NA
TGCGCCAGCAGCTTGGAGGCCGGGTACAATGAGCAGTTCTTC
CASSLEAGYNEQFF
>NA|TRBJ1-5|TRBV6-1|NA
TGTGCCAGCAGTGAAGCGCGACGACAAAGAGGGCCCTATAGCAATCAGCCCCAGCATTTT
CASSEARRQRGPYSNQPQHF
>NA|TRBJ1-2|TRBV6-5|NA
TGTGCCAGCAGTTACTCGATCCGGGCTTATGGCTACACCTTC
CASSYSIRAYGYTF
>TRBD1|TRBJ1-2|TRBV3-1/TRBV3-2|NA
TGTGCCAGCAGCCATTCCGACAGGGAGGGAAATGGCTACACCTTC
CASSHSDREGNGYTF
>NA|TRBJ2-5|TRBV20-1|NA
TGCAGTGCTAGTCCCTCTCAGGGCGTCTACGTCCAGTACTTC
CSASPSQGVYVQYF